The rows below give T cell receptor beta chains drawn from one sample of a study of tumor-infiltrating lymphocytes in primary liver carcinoma. TCRdb re-analysed the multiplex PCR reads in MiXCR, keeping a single row per CDR3 protein. The sample comprises 190,000 or so distinct CDR3 sequences, around three fifths of which are singletons, and 7% to 8.5% rests with the top ten. Input material: peripheral blood. These receptor sequences come from a woman aged 55 to 70 with primary liver carcinoma and hepatitis B virus infection. CDR3s include the opening cysteine and the closing phenylalanine or tryptophan. D genes are given only for firm matches. Clone size is stated in some rows and not others, as once, few, many or a class when expanded.

V	D	J	size	DNA	CDR3
TRBV28	-	TRBJ1-5	few	TGTGCCAGCATGGAGGGGGATCGGAGGGATAGCAATCAGCTCCAGCATTTT	CASMEGDRRDSNQLQHF
TRBV5-1	-	TRBJ2-7	-	TGCGCCAGCAGCTTGGATCAGGGGAGCCCCTCCTACGAGCAGTACTTC	CASSLDQGSPSYEQYF
TRBV10-3	TRBD1	TRBJ2-7	-	TGTGCCAACAGGGGGACAGACTACGAGCAGTACTTC	CANRGTDYEQYF
TRBV20-1	-	TRBJ1-2	few	TGCAGTGCCGGAGGGGGGGTTTTCGGCTACACCTTC	CSAGGGVFGYTF
TRBV11-3	TRBD2	TRBJ2-1	-	TGTGCCAGCAGCCTAGGGACTAGCGACATCAATGAACAGTCCTTC	CASSLGTSDINEQSF
TRBV6-1	TRBD1	TRBJ1-5	many	TGTGCCAGCAGTGAACCCCAGGGGGCGGTTTATCAGCCCCAGCATTTT	CASSEPQGAVYQPQHF
TRBV11-3	TRBD1	TRBJ2-1	-	TGTGCCAACAGCCAGTTTGGGACAGGGGAAAGTCAGTTCTTC	CANSQFGTGESQFF
TRBV4-2	-	TRBJ2-3	-	TGTGCCAGCAGCCGGGAACTAGGCAGCTTTTTAGCAGGTACGCAGTATTTT	CASSRELGSFLAGTQYF
TRBV24-1	TRBD2	TRBJ2-1	-	TGTGCCACCAGTGATCCCGGGACTAGCGGGACGAACTCCTACAATGAGCAGTTCTTC	CATSDPGTSGTNSYNEQFF
TRBV30	-	TRBJ1-1	-	TGTGCCTGGATGTGGGGGAGGAAAGCTGAAGCTTTCTTT	CAWMWGRKAEAFF